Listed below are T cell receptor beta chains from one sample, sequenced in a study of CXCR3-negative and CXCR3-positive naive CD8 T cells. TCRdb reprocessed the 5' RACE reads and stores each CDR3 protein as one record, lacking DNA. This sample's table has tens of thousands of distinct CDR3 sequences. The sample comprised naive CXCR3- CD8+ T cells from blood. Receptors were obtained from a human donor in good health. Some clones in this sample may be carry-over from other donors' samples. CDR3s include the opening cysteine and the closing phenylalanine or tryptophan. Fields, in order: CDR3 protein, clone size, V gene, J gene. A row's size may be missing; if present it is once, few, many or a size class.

CDR3 protein: CASSTLTDTQYF
clone size: NA
V gene: TRBV6-6
J gene: TRBJ2-3

CDR3 protein: CASSLRQILAVNTGELFF
clone size: NA
V gene: TRBV28
J gene: TRBJ2-2

CDR3 protein: CASRGLGYEQYF
clone size: NA
V gene: TRBV6-2/TRBV6-3
J gene: TRBJ2-7

CDR3 protein: CASRAAGTEPYGYTF
clone size: NA
V gene: TRBV7-9
J gene: TRBJ1-2

CDR3 protein: CASIRVPGSSYEQYF
clone size: NA
V gene: TRBV2
J gene: TRBJ2-7

CDR3 protein: CASSQETDPYEQYF
clone size: NA
V gene: TRBV14
J gene: TRBJ2-7

CDR3 protein: CASSDVEAGYNEQFF
clone size: NA
V gene: TRBV6-4
J gene: TRBJ2-1

CDR3 protein: CASSQDTGYEQYF
clone size: NA
V gene: TRBV3-1
J gene: TRBJ2-7

CDR3 protein: CASSQNSGYTF
clone size: NA
V gene: TRBV4-1
J gene: TRBJ1-2

CDR3 protein: CSVEEAGAGYNEQFF
clone size: NA
V gene: TRBV29-1
J gene: TRBJ2-1

CDR3 protein: CASSPRTSGNYEQYF
clone size: NA
V gene: TRBV7-6
J gene: TRBJ2-7

CDR3 protein: CASSYEASGGLSSYNEQFF
clone size: NA
V gene: TRBV6-6
J gene: TRBJ2-1

CDR3 protein: CASSQRQGWGNIQYF
clone size: NA
V gene: TRBV14
J gene: TRBJ2-4

CDR3 protein: CASSLWLAGVSYNEQFF
clone size: NA
V gene: TRBV5-1
J gene: TRBJ2-1

CDR3 protein: CSARDGGEGSYNSPLHF
clone size: NA
V gene: TRBV20-1
J gene: TRBJ1-6

CDR3 protein: CSVRDYLSYEQYF
clone size: NA
V gene: TRBV29-1
J gene: TRBJ2-7

CDR3 protein: CSGGQDTEAFF
clone size: NA
V gene: TRBV29-1
J gene: TRBJ1-1

CDR3 protein: CSGRDSYEQYF
clone size: NA
V gene: TRBV29-1
J gene: TRBJ2-7

CDR3 protein: CAAASPLEETQYF
clone size: NA
V gene: TRBV10-3
J gene: TRBJ2-5

CDR3 protein: CASSQIQWRESSYNEQFF
clone size: NA
V gene: TRBV3-1
J gene: TRBJ2-1

CDR3 protein: CASSPEGYNQPQHF
clone size: NA
V gene: TRBV7-6
J gene: TRBJ1-5

CDR3 protein: CASSPQTWGNTEAFF
clone size: NA
V gene: TRBV21-1
J gene: TRBJ1-1

CDR3 protein: CASRSFPNREAIYNSPLHF
clone size: NA
V gene: TRBV23-1
J gene: TRBJ1-6

CDR3 protein: CASSQDDRGTRDAKGYGYTF
clone size: NA
V gene: TRBV4-1
J gene: TRBJ1-2

CDR3 protein: CASSLQGVEADTQYF
clone size: NA
V gene: TRBV4-3
J gene: TRBJ2-3

CDR3 protein: CASSVRTGAGETQYF
clone size: NA
V gene: TRBV11-3
J gene: TRBJ2-5

CDR3 protein: CSARSPRTSGLGEQYF
clone size: NA
V gene: TRBV20-1
J gene: TRBJ2-7

CDR3 protein: CASANSPAGVTDTQYF
clone size: NA
V gene: TRBV6-5
J gene: TRBJ2-3

CDR3 protein: CASSLVGGISYNEQFF
clone size: NA
V gene: TRBV5-1
J gene: TRBJ2-1

CDR3 protein: CASSRREGLWEQFF
clone size: NA
V gene: TRBV7-9
J gene: TRBJ2-1

CDR3 protein: CASSQAADGRNEQFF
clone size: NA
V gene: TRBV7-9
J gene: TRBJ2-1

CDR3 protein: CASSWDRGSKGYTF
clone size: NA
V gene: TRBV11-2
J gene: TRBJ1-2

CDR3 protein: CASSSRTASYEQYF
clone size: NA
V gene: TRBV7-9
J gene: TRBJ2-7

CDR3 protein: CSGEMGYTEAFF
clone size: NA
V gene: TRBV29-1
J gene: TRBJ1-1

CDR3 protein: CASSLGTGLAGEQFF
clone size: NA
V gene: TRBV13
J gene: TRBJ2-1

CDR3 protein: CASTLGGSEQFF
clone size: NA
V gene: TRBV11-2
J gene: TRBJ2-1

CDR3 protein: CSARDEGRVGETQYF
clone size: NA
V gene: TRBV20-1
J gene: TRBJ2-5

CDR3 protein: CASSPTAISTDTQYF
clone size: medium-sized
V gene: TRBV7-3
J gene: TRBJ2-3

CDR3 protein: CSVILSYEQYF
clone size: NA
V gene: TRBV29-1
J gene: TRBJ2-7

CDR3 protein: CASSLDTTGKAKNIQYF
clone size: NA
V gene: TRBV7-9
J gene: TRBJ2-4

CDR3 protein: CSVGNRGFEQYF
clone size: NA
V gene: TRBV29-1
J gene: TRBJ2-7

CDR3 protein: CASSSPGQGTPYEQCF
clone size: NA
V gene: TRBV7-6
J gene: TRBJ2-7

CDR3 protein: CASSLPESYEQYF
clone size: NA
V gene: TRBV7-9
J gene: TRBJ2-7

CDR3 protein: CASSQDLAAQETQYF
clone size: NA
V gene: TRBV3-1
J gene: TRBJ2-5

CDR3 protein: CASSLPAGGPDTQYF
clone size: NA
V gene: TRBV12-3/TRBV12-4
J gene: TRBJ2-3

CDR3 protein: CASSEALLAPGAFF
clone size: NA
V gene: TRBV2
J gene: TRBJ1-1

CDR3 protein: CASSLALQWGGGLYNEQFF
clone size: NA
V gene: TRBV7-2
J gene: TRBJ2-1

CDR3 protein: CSFERGESYEQYF
clone size: NA
V gene: TRBV29-1
J gene: TRBJ2-7

CDR3 protein: CASSQYGQGANEQYF
clone size: NA
V gene: TRBV4-1
J gene: TRBJ2-7